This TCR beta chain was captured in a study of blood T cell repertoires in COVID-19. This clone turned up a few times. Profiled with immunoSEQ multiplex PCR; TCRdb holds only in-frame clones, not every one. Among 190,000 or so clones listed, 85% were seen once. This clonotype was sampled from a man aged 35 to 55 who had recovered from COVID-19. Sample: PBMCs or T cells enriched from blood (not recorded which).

This CDR3 is CASSLGGQGVYGYTF. CDR3 DNA: TGTGCCAGCAGCTTGGGAGGTCAGGGGGTCTATGGCTACACCTTC. J is TRBJ1-2 and V is TRBV5-4; 7 nucleotides match TRBD1. Trimming at V came to 0 bases and at J to 4 bases, leaving 6 bases not matched to a gene. Germline V gene lookup returns CDR1 SGHNT and CDR2 YYREEE (reference sequence). The CDR3 spans 15 residues.